The source of this T cell receptor beta chain is a study of blood T cell repertoires in COVID-19. Sequencing used immunoSEQ multiplex PCR; TCRdb keeps in-frame clones, though not all of them. This sample has around 160,000 clones, with more than 65% found just once. CDR3 length equals 15 residues. Germline assignment: CDR1 SNHLY and CDR2 FYNNEI. V dropped 6 bases and J dropped 8; count of bases not matched to a gene: 14. Either two negative PCRs, clearance, or symptom resolution qualified Cohort 3 donors as recovered. This receptor was taken from a man aged 45 to 65 who had recovered from COVID-19. The sequencing sample was made of PBMCs or T cells enriched from blood (not recorded which). This chain links TRBV2 with TRBJ2-3, with TRBD2 identical over 7 bases. CDR3 sequence: CASSPAGTVRGTQYF. The CDR3 DNA is TGTGCCAGCAGCCCAGCGGGGACCGTAAGAGGTACGCAGTATTTT. Based on the CDR3 plus reference TRBV2 and TRBJ2-3, the full variable domain is EPEVTQTPSHQVTQMGQEVILRCVPISNHLYFYWYRQILGQKVEFLVSFYNNEISEKSEIFDDQFSVERPDGSNFTLKIRSTKLEDSAMYFCASSPAGTVRGTQYFGPGTRLTVL.